Presented here are 3 T cell receptor beta chains from one specimen sequenced in a study of shared clonotypes between healthy human individuals. The data were produced by immunoSEQ multiplex PCR, yet TCRdb's version contains in-frame clones alone and is incomplete. The sample shows some 2,000,000 clones, approximately 96% of them seen only once. The sequencing sample was made of naive CD4+ T cells sorted from blood. Sample subset: CD45RA+ positively selected. All receptors derive from a man aged 18-30 years in good health.

This clone was seen only once. The chain has TRBV7-2 and TRBJ2-5; TRBD2 aligns across 7 bases. J was trimmed by 3 bases and V by 1 base; bases with no gene match: 8. Germline CDR1 is SGHTA and CDR2 is FQGNSA. The length of the CDR3 is 16 residues. CDR3 region: CASSLDWGGTKETQYF. The CDR3 nucleotides are TGTGCCAGCAGCTTAGATTGGGGGGGAACCAAAGAGACCCAGTACTTC.

This chain connects TRBV10-3 to TRBJ2-7; D gene uncertain. The CDR3 totals 14 residues. CDR1 is ENHRY, CDR2 SYGVKD, per germline. V lost 2 bases to trimming and J lost 2 bases, with 10 bases between them. As DNA, the CDR3 is TGTGCCATCAGTGAGGCGGCTAGTACCTACGAGCAGTACTTC. Residues: CAISEAASTYEQYF.

This chain uses TRBV7-8 with TRBJ1-5; D gene ambiguous. CDR3 length equals 20 residues. V shed 5 bases and J shed 0 bases, with 26 bases lying between them. The germline CDR1 and CDR2 sequences are SGHVS and FQNEAQ. The CDR3 region is CASSPQVFLVTTYSNQPQHF. CDR3 nucleotide sequence: TGTGCCAGCAGCCCCCAGGTATTCCTAGTCACGACTTATAGCAATCAGCCCCAGCATTTT.